The 9 T cell receptor beta chains reported below all come from one sample, sequenced in a study of regulatory and conventional T cells in RAG deficiency (dated by TCRdb to between 2016 and 2019). Libraries were constructed by the immunoSEQ multiplex PCR assay. TCRdb limited this immuneACCESS table to in-frame rearrangements with V and J called. A share of clones is missing; checked studies link under half to unresolved V genes, and the rest is unexplained. The sample records some 20,000 clones, approximately 90% of which are singletons. The ten largest clones capture almost 1.5% of the sample. Before genomic DNA extraction, regulatory T cells were isolated from blood as CD4+CD25-high CD127-low cells. This sample was shared with a second study, whose subject was regulatory T cells. The second source states: In the multiplex PCR, 52 forward TRBV primers and 13 reverse TRBJ primers were used, and assay-based and computational corrections were applied for amplification bias.

Sequenced: Tregs sorted from blood. Source of these receptors: a human donor in good health.

In its sample, this clone was seen once. The chain has TRBV19 and TRBJ1-1, with a weak D call TRBD1 (6 bases). There are 22 residues in the CDR3. The V end lost 3 bases, the J end lost 0 bases, and 32 bases lay between the germline ends. Germline CDR1 reads LNHDA; CDR2 reads SQIVND (reference sequence). CDR3 sequence: CASSITHVPITGTRTMNTEAFF. For the CDR3, the DNA is TGTGCCAGTAGTATTACTCATGTCCCTATAACCGGGACAAGAACAATGAACACTGAAGCTTTCTTT.

This chain uses TRBV10-1 with TRBJ1-6; D is uncertain. The CDR3 totals 17 residues. Trimming pared 3 bases from V and 0 bases from J, leaving 12 bases between. The germline V gene encodes CDR1 WNHNN and CDR2 SYGVQD (reference sequence). CDR3 sequence (DNA): TGCGCCAGCAGTGACGACGGTAAGAGCTCCTATAATTCACCCCTCCACTTT. Residues: CASSDDGKSSYNSPLHF.

The chain is built from TRBV30 and TRBJ1-1; 8 nucleotides align to TRBD1. The V and J ends lost 1 base and 0 bases, in that order; junction bases with no gene match: 4. The germline V gene encodes CDR1 GTSNPN and CDR2 SVGIG (reference sequence). This CDR3 has 15 residues. CDR3 region: CAWSAWTGLNTEAFF. CDR3 DNA: TGTGCCTGGAGTGCGTGGACAGGGTTGAACACTGAAGCTTTCTTT. Using reference TRBV30 and TRBJ1-1 for the parts outside the CDR3, the full variable domain is SQTIHQWPATLVQPVGSPLSLECTVEGTSNPNLYWYRQAAGRGLQLLFYSVGIGQISSEVPQNLSASRPQDRQFILSSKKLLLSDSGFYLCAWSAWTGLNTEAFFGQGTRLTVV.

V usage is TRBV11-2 and J usage is TRBJ2-1; D is perhaps TRBD2 (7 bases). CDR1 is SGHAT, CDR2 FQNNGV, per germline. V was pared by 5 bases and J by 8 bases, with 19 bases between. The CDR3 is 15 residues long. The CDR3: CASSPLGGARHEQFF. The CDR3 DNA reads as TGTGCCAGCAGCCCACTAGGGGGGGCCAGGCATGAGCAGTTCTTC.

This chain joins TRBV7-8 and TRBJ2-2; 7 nucleotides align to TRBD1. This CDR3 has 13 amino acids. The junction had 3 bases not matched to a gene; V was cut back by 6 bases and J by 5 bases. Germline assignment: CDR1 SGHVS and CDR2 FQNEAQ. CDR3 region: CASRRRGTGELFF. CDR3 coding DNA: TGTGCCAGCAGACGCAGGGGGACCGGGGAGCTGTTTTTT.

The chain combines TRBV11-1 with TRBJ2-7; no firm D call. The CDR3 totals 12 residues. The V end was cut by 2 bases, the J end by 4 bases, with 6 bases between. CDR1 and CDR2 from the germline V gene are SGHAT and FQDESV (reference sequence). This CDR3 reads CASSLRAYEQYF. The DNA of the CDR3 is TGTGCCAGCAGCTTAAGGGCATACGAGCAGTACTTC.

The chain employs TRBV5-1 and TRBJ2-3; D not certain. V lost 5 bases to trimming and J lost 0 bases, with 16 bases between them. Germline V CDR1 and CDR2: SGHRS, YFSETQ. The CDR3 covers 16 residues. Written as DNA, the CDR3 is TGCGCCAGCAGTCAAGGCCTAGGGCAGAGCACAGATACGCAGTATTTT. Translating it yields CASSQGLGQSTDTQYF.

This clone appeared a single time. This rearrangement joins TRBV5-5 to TRBJ2-2; D is ambiguous. The CDR3 sequence is 12 residues long. Germline V gene lookup returns CDR1 SGHKS and CDR2 YYEKEE (reference sequence). Trimming took 4 bases from V and 6 from J, leaving 7 bases between them. CDR3 nucleotides: TGTGCCAGCAGCACGTACGCCGGGGAGCTGTTTTTT. It translates to CASSTYAGELFF.

In the case of this clone: A read error is likely, as this CDR3 ends without the conserved phenylalanine or tryptophan. The rearrangement uses TRBV6-1 and TRBJ2-7; 10 nucleotides match TRBD1. V shed 3 bases and J 7 bases; nucleotides not matched to a gene: 15. Germline CDR1 is MNHNS and CDR2 is SASEGT. The CDR3 length is 17 residues. The CDR3 bases are TGTGCCAGCAGTGAGAGGATGGGGACAGGGGTTTTCAGGGAGCAGTACCTC. This translates into CASSERMGTGVFREQYL.